These 25 T cell receptor beta chains originate from one sample sequenced in a study of tumor and adjacent non-tumor tissue in lung cancer. The library came from three nested PCR rounds adapted from ARM-PCR protocols. Each CDR3 protein is one row after TCRdb ran MiXCR on the multiplex PCR reads. The sample shows 45,000 or so distinct CDR3 sequences, roughly 60% of them seen only once. No cell sorting was done before RNA was extracted from the tissue. More than 3 cm separated this lung sample from the edge of the tumor. Sequenced material: distant non-tumor lung tissue. These receptors originate from a middle-aged woman with non-small cell lung cancer.

Notes on this clonotype: A much larger clone sits a single nucleotide away, making a read error possible. The chain couples TRBV5-1 to TRBJ2-7, with D uncertain. Germline V gene sequence: CDR1 SGHRS, CDR2 YFSETQ. CDR3 length: 14 amino acids. The CDR3 coding sequence is TGCGCCGGCAGCTTGCATTCCACCTCCTACGAGCAGTACTTC. Translating gives CAGSLHSTSYEQYF. The whole variable domain, remainder taken from reference TRBV5-1 and TRBJ2-7, is KAGVTQTPRYLIKTRGQQVTLSCSPISGHRSVSWYQQTPGQGLQFLFEYFSETQRNKGNFPGRFSGRQFSNSRSEMNVSTLELGDSALYLCAGSLHSTSYEQYFGPGTRLTVT.

For this clonotype: A much larger clonotype is one base distant, so this may be a read error. This CDR3 reads CASRLATSGTQYF. DNA for the CDR3: TGCGCCAGCAGATTGGCCACCTCGGGTACGCAGTATTTT. The chain is built from TRBV5-1 and TRBJ2-3; D remains ambiguous. Germline CDR1 SGHRS, CDR2 YFSETQ. There are 13 residues in the CDR3.

Worth noting for this clonotype: One end of the junction fails to match germline, which may point to a read error. The chain combines TRBV7-2 with TRBJ2-7; 10 positions match TRBD1. From germline, CDR1 is SGHTA and CDR2 FQGNSA. The CDR3 has 14 residues. The CDR3 loop reads CDSSRDRGALEQYF. As DNA, the CDR3 is TGTGACAGCAGCCGGGACAGGGGTGCCTTGGAGCAGTACTTC.

For this clonotype: With a much larger clone just one base away, this may be a read error. The rearrangement uses TRBV28 and TRBJ2-7; the match to TRBD1 covers 9 bases. The germline gives CDR1 MDHEN, CDR2 SYDVKM. V shed 5 bases, J shed 9 bases, and the junction held 11 bases outside the gene matches. This CDR3 is 14 amino acids long. CDR3 sequence: CASSPVQGARRQYF. CDR3 nucleotides: TGTGCCAGCAGTCCGGTACAGGGGGCGCGGAGGCAGTACTTC. The complete variable domain, with remaining parts taken from reference TRBV28 and TRBJ2-7, reads DVKVTQSSRYLVKRTGEKVFLECVQDMDHENMFWYRQDPGLGLRLIYFSYDVKMKEKGDIPEGYSVSREKKERFSLILESASTNQTSMYLCASSPVQGARRQYFGPGTRLTVT.

Remarks on this clonotype: A read error may account for a junction end that differs from germline. The chain joins TRBV13 to TRBJ1-2, with TRBD1 identical over 7 bases. CDR1 and CDR2 from the germline V gene are PRHDT and FYEKMQ (reference sequence). CDR3 size: 16 residues. CDR3 residues: CASSLVTGNDNYGCTF. CDR3 DNA: TGTGCCAGCAGCTTAGTGACAGGGAATGATAACTATGGCTGCACCTTC. The whole variable domain, filled in from reference TRBV13 and TRBJ1-2, reads AAGVIQSPRHLIKEKRETATLKCYPIPRHDTVYWYQQGPGQDPQFLISFYEKMQSDKGSIPDRFSAQQFSDYHSELNMSSLELGDSALYFCASSLVTGNDNYGCTFGSGTRLTVV.

This clonotype turned up a few times. The final CDR3 position lacks the conserved phenylalanine or tryptophan, pointing to a likely read error. CDR3 protein: CASSQDNTGVSREQFL. The CDR3 coding sequence is TGTGCCAGTAGCCAAGATAACACGGGAGTGTCGCGGGAGCAGTTCTTA. This sequence joins TRBV4-2 and TRBJ2-1; TRBD2 is a possible D gene (6 bases). Germline values: CDR1 LGHNA, CDR2 YNFKEQ. This CDR3 spans 16 amino acids.

Concerning this clonotype itself: Relative to the germline gene, one junction end is altered; a read error may explain this. This chain uses TRBV10-3 with TRBJ2-1, with 8 bases that match TRBD2. CDR1 is ENHRY and CDR2 is SYGVKD in the germline V gene. CDR3 length equals 16 residues. The CDR3 is CAISESLTSGKNEQFF. The CDR3, as DNA: TGCGCCATCAGTGAGTCCCTAACTAGCGGTAAAAATGAGCAGTTCTTC.

Details on this clonotype: The junction departs from germline at one end; a sequencing error may be responsible. V gene TRBV7-8 combines with J gene TRBJ2-1; TRBD2 matches at 11 bases. CDR1 and CDR2 from the germline V gene are SGHVS and FQNEAQ. The CDR3 runs to 16 residues. The CDR3 region is CASSSKLAGAFDEPFF. The CDR3 bases are TGTGCCAGCAGCTCTAAACTAGCGGGAGCATTCGATGAGCCGTTCTTC.

With regard to this clonotype: It is likely a read error, because the conserved phenylalanine at the end of the CDR3 is missing. The CDR3 is CVSSFIGTDPSYEQYS. Written as DNA, the CDR3 is TGTGTCAGCAGCTTCATTGGGACAGATCCCTCCTACGAGCAGTACTCC. The chain couples TRBV5-5 to TRBJ2-7, with 7 bases matching TRBD1. CDR3 length: 16 amino acids. Looked up from germline, CDR1 is SGHKS and CDR2 is YYEKEE (reference sequence).

This clonotype has ten or more counts. This rearrangement joins TRBV29-1 to TRBJ1-2; 11 nucleotides match TRBD1. With 6 bases clipped from V and 8 bases from J, the junction kept 5 bases outside the gene matches. CDR3 length equals 12 residues. Germline V gene data show CDR1 as SQVTM and CDR2 as ANQGSEA. The CDR3 reads CSVGTGGKGYTF. The DNA for the CDR3 is TGCAGCGTCGGGACAGGGGGGAAGGGCTACACCTTC.

Worth noting for this clonotype: Given a much more abundant clone one base away, this may be a read error. The CDR3 DNA reads TGTGCCAGCAGTTTGTTCCCGGACTCTGGGGGCTACACCTTC. Protein sequence: CASSLFPDSGGYTF. The chain recombines TRBV12-3 or TRBV12-4 with TRBJ1-2; D is ambiguous. The CDR3 contains 14 residues. Trimming shortened V by 3 bases and J by 8 bases, and 16 bases separated the two germline ends.

There are many counts of this clonotype. The chain has TRBV29-1 and TRBJ1-2; 7 bases are shared with TRBD1. Germline V gene lookup returns CDR1 SQVTM and CDR2 ANQGSEA. The length of the CDR3 is 14 residues. The V segment lost 7 bases and the J segment 6 bases; nucleotides outside the gene matches: 14. Written as DNA, the CDR3 is TGCAGCGACGATGGACAGGATCCCTTACATGGCTACACCTTC. Protein product: CSDDGQDPLHGYTF.

This clonotype showed up many times. The CDR3 nucleotides read TGTGCCAGCAGGGACAGTTTGGTAGATACGCAGTATTTT. It translates to CASRDSLVDTQYF. This rearrangement joins TRBV6-5 to TRBJ2-3, with D maybe TRBD1 (6 bases). The CDR3 length is 13 residues. The V gene's germline CDR1 is MNHEY and CDR2 SVGAGI. The V gene lost 6 bases and the J gene lost 5 bases, with 12 bases spanning the gap.

This clonotype was seen only a few times. The chain employs TRBV6-5 and TRBJ1-1; D uncertain. This CDR3 comprises 14 residues. Trimming took 5 bases from V and 7 from J, leaving 17 bases between them. Germline values: CDR1 MNHEY, CDR2 SVGAGI. The CDR3 DNA is TGTGCCAGCAGTAAAATGGGGAGGCAGGTTGAAGCTTTCTTT. As protein: CASSKMGRQVEAFF.

In the case of this clonotype: A much larger clone is a single base away; this may be a read error. The V gene is TRBV11-2, the J gene TRBJ2-1, with 8 nucleotides matching TRBD2. This CDR3 has 15 residues. The germline V gene encodes CDR1 SGHAT and CDR2 FQNNGV. The CDR3, as DNA: TGTGCCAGGAGCTTAGTAACGGGAGGGTCGCGCGAGCAGTTCTTC. This sequence encodes CARSLVTGGSREQFF.

In regard to this clonotype: A read error may produce the germline difference seen at one junction end. This chain links TRBV4-2 with TRBJ2-1; maybe TRBD2 (6 bases). The CDR3 spans 16 residues. Per germline, CDR1 LGHNA and CDR2 YNFKEQ. The CDR3 coding sequence is TGTACCAGCAGCCAAGAAAACACGGGAGTGTCGCGGGAGCAGTTCTTC. As protein: CTSSQENTGVSREQFF.

About this clonotype: This may be a read error: a much more frequent sequence differs by one nucleotide. The rearrangement joins TRBV28 to TRBJ2-3; D remains ambiguous. The tail of the sequence fits TRBJ1-5 better, so the J call may be wrong. From germline, CDR1 is MDHEN and CDR2 SYDVKM. There are 12 residues in the CDR3. DNA of the CDR3: TGTGCCAGCAGTAAACTCATTAATACGCAGCATTTT. The encoded protein is CASSKLINTQHF.

Note on this clonotype: A much larger clone sits a single nucleotide away, making a read error possible. This CDR3 fails to terminate in the conserved phenylalanine or tryptophan, so it likely reflects a read error. The chain employs TRBV20-1 and TRBJ1-2; TRBD1 agrees at 9 bases. Germline V CDR1 and CDR2: DFQATT, SNEGSKA (reference sequence). The CDR3 runs 13 residues. V trimming: 5 bases; J trimming: 8 bases; junction bases outside the gene matches: 9. The DNA of the CDR3 is TGCAGTGCTGGGACAGGGCCTGGGGAAGGCTACACCTCC. It specifies CSAGTGPGEGYTS.

As for this clonotype: One junction end does not reproduce the germline sequence, and a read error may be involved. The gene calls are TRBV14 and TRBJ2-5, with D hard to call. The CDR3 extends over 15 amino acids. CDR1 is SGHDN and CDR2 is FVKESK in the germline V gene. The CDR3 spells CASSQDGGRQETQCF. The CDR3 DNA reads TGTGCTAGCAGCCAAGATGGCGGCCGACAAGAGACCCAGTGCTTC.

For this clonotype: With a much larger clone just one base away, this may be a read error. The gene calls are TRBV12-3 or TRBV12-4 and TRBJ2-1; the match to TRBD2 covers 7 bases. V trimming: 7 bases; J trimming: 0 bases; junction bases outside the gene matches: 6. This CDR3 spans 15 amino acids. DNA for the CDR3: TGTGCCAGCAAAAAACTAGCGAACTCCTACAATGAGCAGTTCTTC. Translation: CASKKLANSYNEQFF.

As regards this clonotype: One end of the junction does not line up with germline, which may come from a read error. The chain joins TRBV11-2 to TRBJ1-2; D may be TRBD1 (6 bases). The length of the CDR3 is 14 residues. Germline V gives CDR1 SGHAT, CDR2 FQNNGV. The CDR3 coding sequence is TGTGCCAGCAGTTTCAACGGACAGAACTATGGCTACAGCTTC. This gives the protein CASSFNGQNYGYSF.

This clonotype was recorded once. A read error is possible here, since a much larger clone lies one base away. The chain couples TRBV14 to TRBJ2-1; D is unclear. Germline values: CDR1 SGHDN, CDR2 FVKESK. The CDR3 totals 15 residues. The CDR3 here is CASSQVLSSFNEQFF. The CDR3, as DNA: TGTGCCAGCAGCCAAGTCCTAAGCTCCTTCAATGAGCAGTTCTTC.

A note on this clonotype: This may come from a read error, since a much larger clone is one base off. The J gene is TRBJ2-1, the V gene TRBV11-2; 7 bases are shared with TRBD2. The CDR3 loop spans 15 amino acids. The germline gives CDR1 SGHAT, CDR2 FQNNGV. V lost 1 base to trimming and J lost 7 bases; unmatched junction nucleotides: 7. CDR3 sequence: CASSLGGEGWNEQFF. DNA of the CDR3: TGTGCCAGCAGCTTAGGAGGGGAGGGGTGGAATGAGCAGTTCTTC.

This clonotype occurred many times. The chain uses TRBV12-3 or TRBV12-4 and TRBJ2-5, with D unresolved. Trimming removed 5 bases from V and 5 bases from J, with 3 bases in between. This CDR3 is built from 10 residues. This CDR3 is CASSGETQYF. The CDR3 DNA is TGTGCCAGCAGTGGGGAGACCCAGTACTTC.

For this clonotype: This may arise from a read error, as a much more abundant clone is one base away. The V call is TRBV29-1, the J call TRBJ1-2; TRBD1 matches at 7 bases. Trimming at V came to 7 bases and at J to 6 bases, leaving 14 bases not matched to a gene. The germline V gene has CDR1 SQVTM and CDR2 ANQGSEA. The CDR3 length is 14 residues. The chain's CDR3 is CSGDGQDPLHGYTF. The CDR3 DNA reads as TGCAGCGGCGATGGACAGGATCCCTTACATGGCTACACCTTC.